This section outlines one TCR beta chain sequence together with its context. Its matching antigen is unknown. The record originates from a study of tumor-infiltrating lymphocytes in primary liver carcinoma. Study findings and constraints: Overlap between tumor regions exceeded overlap of tumor with adjacent tissue or blood.

It was unsorted whole blood that yielded blood RNA, and germline DNA was also extracted. Germline loops: CDR1 KGHDR, CDR2 SFDVKD. The CDR3 sequence is 19 residues long. Trimming stripped 3 bases from V and 3 bases from J, with 23 bases between. With a constant-region primer, TCR beta cDNA was made from 450 to 650 ng of total RNA. A slightly modified ARM-PCR protocol with three nested multiplex PCR rounds produced these TCR beta libraries. The first two PCR rounds used TRBV1-TRBV30 forward primers with a C-beta reverse primer, roughly 11 cycles each. MiXCR was run by TCRdb on the multiplex PCR reads, yielding one entry per CDR3 protein. The sample contains 330,000 or so distinct CDR3 sequences, less than 75% of which appear only once.

The rearrangement uses TRBV24-1 and TRBJ2-1; a weak D match, TRBD1 (7 bases). The sequence was collected from a man aged 40-49 years with primary liver carcinoma and hepatitis B virus infection. The specimen was peripheral blood. CDR3 sequence reads: CATSDPSPPGTAGYNEQFF. The CDR3 DNA follows: TGTGCCACCAGTGATCCGAGTCCCCCCGGGACAGCGGGCTACAATGAGCAGTTCTTC.